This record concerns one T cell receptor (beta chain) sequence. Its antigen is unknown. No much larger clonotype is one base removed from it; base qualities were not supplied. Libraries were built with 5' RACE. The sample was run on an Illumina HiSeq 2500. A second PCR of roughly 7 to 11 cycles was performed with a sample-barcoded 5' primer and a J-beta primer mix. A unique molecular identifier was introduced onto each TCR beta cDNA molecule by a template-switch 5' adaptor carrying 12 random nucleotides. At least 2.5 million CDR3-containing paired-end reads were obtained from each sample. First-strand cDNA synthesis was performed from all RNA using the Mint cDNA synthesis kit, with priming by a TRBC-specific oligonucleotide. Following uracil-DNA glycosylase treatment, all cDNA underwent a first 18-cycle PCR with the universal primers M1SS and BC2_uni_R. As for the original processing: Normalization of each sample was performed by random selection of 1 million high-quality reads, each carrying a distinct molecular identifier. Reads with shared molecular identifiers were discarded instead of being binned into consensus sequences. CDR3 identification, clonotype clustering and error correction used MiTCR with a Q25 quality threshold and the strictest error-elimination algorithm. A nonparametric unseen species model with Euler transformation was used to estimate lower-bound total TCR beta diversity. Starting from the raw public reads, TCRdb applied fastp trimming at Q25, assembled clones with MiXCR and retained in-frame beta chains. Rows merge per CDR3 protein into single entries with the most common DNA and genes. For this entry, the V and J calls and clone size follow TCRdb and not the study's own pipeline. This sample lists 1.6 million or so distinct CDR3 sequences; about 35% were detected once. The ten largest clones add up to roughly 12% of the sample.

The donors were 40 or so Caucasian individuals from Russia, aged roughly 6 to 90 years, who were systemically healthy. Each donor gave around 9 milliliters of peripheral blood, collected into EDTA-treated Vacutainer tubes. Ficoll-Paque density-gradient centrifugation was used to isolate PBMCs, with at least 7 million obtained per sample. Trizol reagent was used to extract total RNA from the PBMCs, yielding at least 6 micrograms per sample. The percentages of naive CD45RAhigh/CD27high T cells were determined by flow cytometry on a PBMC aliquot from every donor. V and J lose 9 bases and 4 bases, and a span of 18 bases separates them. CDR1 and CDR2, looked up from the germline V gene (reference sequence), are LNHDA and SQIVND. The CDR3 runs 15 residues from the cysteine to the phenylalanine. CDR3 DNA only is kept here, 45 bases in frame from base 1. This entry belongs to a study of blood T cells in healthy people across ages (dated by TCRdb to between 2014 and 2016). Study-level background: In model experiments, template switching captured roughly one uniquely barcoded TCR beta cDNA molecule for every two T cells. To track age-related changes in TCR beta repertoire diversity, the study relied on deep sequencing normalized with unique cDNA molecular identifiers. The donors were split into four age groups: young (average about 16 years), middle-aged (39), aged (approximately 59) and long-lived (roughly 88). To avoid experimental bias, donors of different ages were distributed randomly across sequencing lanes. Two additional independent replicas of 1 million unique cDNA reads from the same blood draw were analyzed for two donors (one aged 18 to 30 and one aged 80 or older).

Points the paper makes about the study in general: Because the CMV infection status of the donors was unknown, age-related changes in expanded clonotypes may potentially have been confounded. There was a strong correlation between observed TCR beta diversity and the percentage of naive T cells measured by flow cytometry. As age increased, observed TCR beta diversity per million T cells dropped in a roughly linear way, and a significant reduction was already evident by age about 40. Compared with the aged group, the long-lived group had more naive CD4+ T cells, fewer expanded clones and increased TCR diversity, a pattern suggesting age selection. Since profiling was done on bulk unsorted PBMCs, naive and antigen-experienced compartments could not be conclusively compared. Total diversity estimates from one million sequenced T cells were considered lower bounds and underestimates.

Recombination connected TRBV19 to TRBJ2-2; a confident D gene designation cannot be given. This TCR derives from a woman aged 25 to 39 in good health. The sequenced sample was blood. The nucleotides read TGTGCCAGCAAGCAACCTGACACCTTCACCGGGGAGCTGTTTTTT. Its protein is CASKQPDTFTGELFF.